This entry concerns a single T cell receptor beta chain. The same CDR3 arises from other DNA sequences in this sample as well. V trimming: 1 base; J trimming: 2 bases; junction bases outside the gene matches: 5. This CDR3 spans 16 amino acids. Germline V gene data show CDR1 as MGHRA and CDR2 as YSYEKL. These data are taken from a study of blood T cell repertoires in COVID-19. As for the study in general: Sites across the United States, Italy and Spain contributed samples from acute and convalescent COVID-19. The cDNA or gDNA used as material had been derived from T cells, B-cell-depleted T cells, or PBMCs.

Sequenced by immunoSEQ multiplex PCR; TCRdb stores in-frame clones only, minus some. The data hold some 250,000 clones, with approximately 82% observed a single time. Sample: peripheral blood. This clonotype originated in a middle-aged man with active or convalescent COVID-19. V is TRBV4-1 and J is TRBJ2-7; 10 bases are a match to TRBD1. The CDR3 loop is CASSQVFGQGAYEQYF. The CDR3 bases are TGCGCCAGCAGCCAAGTCTTTGGACAGGGGGCCTACGAGCAGTACTTC.